What follows describes a single T cell receptor beta chain. Its antigen remains unidentified. No base quality information exists; no much larger clone differs at one position. This sample stems from a study of glioma-infiltrating T cells after dendritic cell vaccination (dated by TCRdb to the mid-2010s). Study-wide context: The cohort comprised 15 or so glioblastoma patients from Phase I and II dendritic cell vaccination trials, 9 newly diagnosed and 6 with recurrent disease. Between the early 2000s and the early 2010s, the patients were given dendritic cell vaccination pulsed with autologous tumor lysate. The vaccine consisted of monocyte-derived dendritic cells cultured about seven days with IL-4 and GM-CSF, then pulsed overnight with autologous tumor lysate. Each patient got three intradermal injections of the dendritic cell vaccine, spaced at biweekly intervals, in the arm below the axilla. Tumor-infiltrating lymphocyte content was quantified and tumor and blood repertoires were compared in dendritic cell-vaccinated glioblastoma patients by deep sequencing of TCR beta CDR3 regions. Survival after dendritic cell vaccination was correlated with TCR sequencing metrics, such as TIL content and the overlap between tumor and blood repertoires. Study-level results and caveats: Higher estimated pretreatment TIL content predicted longer time to progression and overall survival after dendritic cell vaccination. The cohort was small and heterogeneous, and full blood and tumor sets were available for few patients, with initial-recurrent tumor pairs available for even fewer patients. TCR clonality showed no direct relationship with survival, which suggests that a diverse polyclonal response may matter. The TCR overlap response model with three groups was called speculative and said to need prospective validation.

From a lookup of the germline V gene, CDR1 and CDR2 are SNHLY and FYNNEI. For this chain, trimming is 6 bases at the V end and 0 bases at the J end, and the number of junction bases without a gene match is 5. The CDR3 runs 15 residues from the cysteine to the phenylalanine. CDR3 DNA is the only sequence kept; it has 45 bases, read in frame from the first base. To be selected, patients needed enough residual fresh-frozen tumor tissue and more than two years of available survival data. None of the glioblastoma patients carried an isocitrate dehydrogenase mutation, although molecular status otherwise varied. PBMC were collected before vaccination, two weeks after the third vaccination, and at tumor progression if tumor progression occurred. Genomic DNA was extracted with the Qiagen DNeasy Blood extraction Kit. Using the immunoSEQ assay, TCRB CDR3 regions were amplified from approximately 2.1 micrograms of genomic DNA, or from all available DNA when less than that was on hand. Multiplex PCR used 60 forward primers for TCR V beta segments and 13 reverse primers for J beta segments. Synthetic control templates were spiked into each sample at limiting dilution to estimate reads per starting template. Reads of 87 bp were generated by sequencing on the Illumina HiSeq System. Regarding the original processing steps: PCR and sequencing errors were removed by a nearest neighbor algorithm that merged closely related sequences. TCR overlap was measured as the percentage of unique tumor TCR beta sequences that were also present in the peripheral blood of the same patient. Imported from immuneACCESS, the table was reduced by TCRdb to in-frame sequences with V and J called. These copies leave out some clones; in studies compared against another copy, an unresolved V gene accounts for under half, and the cause of the remainder is not known. Clonal size and the V and J genes are those of that table, whereas D and trimming came from the DNA. The sample table records tens of thousands of clones; over 75% of these occur just once. The ten largest clones take up 2.1% of the sample.

The TCR was taken from a human donor with glioblastoma. Recombination linked TRBV2 to TRBJ2-1; the central 7 bases match TRBD2. Source: blood, taken before dendritic cell vaccination. CDR3 reads: CASRKRDSSYNEQFF. The sequenced DNA: TGTGCCAGCAGAAAGCGGGATAGCTCCTACAATGAGCAGTTCTTC.